The text below deals with one TCR beta chain. This entry is derived from a study of blood T cell repertoires in COVID-19. Study in general: The samples span acute and convalescent COVID-19 from the United States, Italy and Spain. PBMCs, B-cell-depleted T cells, or T cells were the source of the cDNA or gDNA that made up the material.

Sequencing used immunoSEQ multiplex PCR; TCRdb keeps in-frame clones, though not all of them. Seen here are fewer than 300,000 clones, over 75% observed once, and the top ten hold about 8.6%. The ends were cut back, 5 bases at V and 0 bases at J, with 20 bases in the middle. Germline CDR1 is MNHEY and CDR2 is SMNVEV (reference sequence). This CDR3 comprises 18 residues. Material: peripheral blood. The chain combines TRBV27 with TRBJ1-5; TRBD1 is a possible D gene (5 bases). The TCR sequence derives from a man aged 18 to 30 with active or convalescent COVID-19. The CDR3 here is CASSPPRGGFNSNQPQHF. In DNA, the CDR3 is TGTGCCAGCAGTCCCCCCCGGGGGGGATTTAATAGCAATCAGCCCCAGCATTTT.